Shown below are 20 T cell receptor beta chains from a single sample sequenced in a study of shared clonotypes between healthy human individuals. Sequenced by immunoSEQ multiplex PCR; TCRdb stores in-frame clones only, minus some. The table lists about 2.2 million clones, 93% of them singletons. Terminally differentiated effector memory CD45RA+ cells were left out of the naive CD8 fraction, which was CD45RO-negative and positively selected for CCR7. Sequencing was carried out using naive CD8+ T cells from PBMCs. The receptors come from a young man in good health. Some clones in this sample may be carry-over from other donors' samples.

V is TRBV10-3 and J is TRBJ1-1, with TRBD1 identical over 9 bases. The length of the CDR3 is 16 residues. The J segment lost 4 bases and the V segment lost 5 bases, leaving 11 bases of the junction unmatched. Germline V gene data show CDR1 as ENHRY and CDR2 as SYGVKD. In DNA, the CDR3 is TGTGCCATCAGTAAAACCGGGACAGGGTCGGGCACTGAAGCTTTCTTT. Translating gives CAISKTGTGSGTEAFF.

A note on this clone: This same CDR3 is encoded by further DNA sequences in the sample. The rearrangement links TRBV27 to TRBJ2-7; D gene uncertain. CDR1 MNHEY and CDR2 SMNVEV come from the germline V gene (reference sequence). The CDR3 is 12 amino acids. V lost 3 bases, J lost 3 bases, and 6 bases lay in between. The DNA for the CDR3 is TGTGCCAGCAGTTTCCCGGGCTACGAGCAGTACTTC. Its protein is CASSFPGYEQYF.

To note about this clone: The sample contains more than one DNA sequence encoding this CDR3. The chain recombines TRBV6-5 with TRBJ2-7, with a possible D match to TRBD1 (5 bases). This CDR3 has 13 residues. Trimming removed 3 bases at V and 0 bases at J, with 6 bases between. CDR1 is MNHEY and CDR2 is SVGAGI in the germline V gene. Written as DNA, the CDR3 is TGTGCCAGCAGTTATCAGGGCTCCTACGAGCAGTACTTC. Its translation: CASSYQGSYEQYF.

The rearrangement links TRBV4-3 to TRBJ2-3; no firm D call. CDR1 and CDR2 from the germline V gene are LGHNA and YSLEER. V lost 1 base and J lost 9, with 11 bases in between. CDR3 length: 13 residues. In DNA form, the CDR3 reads TGCGCCAGCAGCCAAGTGGTCGGTAAGACGCAGTATTTT. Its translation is CASSQVVGKTQYF.

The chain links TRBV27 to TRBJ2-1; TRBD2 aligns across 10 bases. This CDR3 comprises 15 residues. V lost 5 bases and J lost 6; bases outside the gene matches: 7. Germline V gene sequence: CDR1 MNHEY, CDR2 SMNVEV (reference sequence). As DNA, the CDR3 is TGTGCCAGCAGTGTAAGCGGGGGGGGGACCAATGAGCAGTTCTTC. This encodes CASSVSGGGTNEQFF.

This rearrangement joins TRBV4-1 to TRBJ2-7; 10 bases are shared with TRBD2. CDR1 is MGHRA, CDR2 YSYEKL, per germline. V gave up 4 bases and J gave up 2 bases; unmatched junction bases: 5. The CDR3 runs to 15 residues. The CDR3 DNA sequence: TGCGCCAGCAGCCTCAAAGCGGGAGGGCCCTACGAGCAGTACTTC. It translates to CASSLKAGGPYEQYF.

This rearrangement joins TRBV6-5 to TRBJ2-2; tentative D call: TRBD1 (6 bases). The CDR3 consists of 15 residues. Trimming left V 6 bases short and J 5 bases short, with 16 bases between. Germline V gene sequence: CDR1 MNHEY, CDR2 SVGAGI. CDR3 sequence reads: CASRRGWEYTGELFF. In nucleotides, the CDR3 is TGTGCCAGCAGAAGGGGGTGGGAGTATACCGGGGAGCTGTTTTTT.

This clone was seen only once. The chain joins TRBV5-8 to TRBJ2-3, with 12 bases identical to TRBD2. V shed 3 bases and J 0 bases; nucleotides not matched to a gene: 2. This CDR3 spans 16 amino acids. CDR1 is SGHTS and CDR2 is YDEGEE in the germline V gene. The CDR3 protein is CASSWGLAGSTDTQYF. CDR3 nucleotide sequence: TGTGCCAGCAGCTGGGGACTAGCGGGTAGCACAGATACGCAGTATTTT.

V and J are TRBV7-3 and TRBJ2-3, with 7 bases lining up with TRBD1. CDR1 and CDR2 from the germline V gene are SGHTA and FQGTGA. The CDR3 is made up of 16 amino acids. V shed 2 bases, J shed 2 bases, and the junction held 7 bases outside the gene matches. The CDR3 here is CASSLLGGSVTDTQYF. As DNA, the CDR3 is TGTGCCAGCAGCTTATTAGGGGGCTCGGTCACAGATACGCAGTATTTT. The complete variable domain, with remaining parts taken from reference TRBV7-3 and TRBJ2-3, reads GAGVSQTPSNKVTEKGKYVELRCDPISGHTALYWYRQSLGQGPEFLIYFQGTGAADDSGLPNDRFFAVRPEGSVSTLKIQRTERGDSAVYLCASSLLGGSVTDTQYFGPGTRLTVL.

In DNA, the CDR3 is TGCGCCAGCAGCTTAGGGGTCCTGGAAAACACTGAAGCTTTCTTT. It encodes CASSLGVLENTEAFF. The chain has TRBV5-1 and TRBJ1-1; tentatively, D is TRBD1 (5 bases). The V end was cut by 2 bases, the J end by 2 bases, with 13 bases between. The CDR3 is 15 residues long. Germline V gene data show CDR1 as SGHRS and CDR2 as YFSETQ.

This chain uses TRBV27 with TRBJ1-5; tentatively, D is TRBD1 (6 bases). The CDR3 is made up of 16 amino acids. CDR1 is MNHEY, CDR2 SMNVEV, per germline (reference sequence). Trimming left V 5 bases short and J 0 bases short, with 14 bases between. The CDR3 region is CASSVSAGDSNQPQHF. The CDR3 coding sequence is TGTGCCAGCAGTGTTTCGGCAGGGGATAGCAATCAGCCCCAGCATTTT.

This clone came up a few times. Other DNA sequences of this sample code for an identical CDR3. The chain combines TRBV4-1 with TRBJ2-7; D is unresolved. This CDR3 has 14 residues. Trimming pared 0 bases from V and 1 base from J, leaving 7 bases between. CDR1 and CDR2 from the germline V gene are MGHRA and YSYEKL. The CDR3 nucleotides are TGCGCCAGCAGCCAAGATCCGGGTTCCTACGAGCAGTACTTC. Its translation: CASSQDPGSYEQYF.

The CDR3 region has the DNA TGTGCCAGCAGCCCAGGGACTAGCGGGCCCATCCCAAACAATGAGCAGTTCTTC. This sequence encodes CASSPGTSGPIPNNEQFF. V usage is TRBV7-6 and J usage is TRBJ2-1; the match to TRBD2 covers 12 bases. The CDR3 is 18 amino acids. With 5 bases clipped from V and 5 bases from J, the junction kept 13 bases outside the gene matches. The germline V gene has CDR1 SGHVS and CDR2 FNYEAQ. Filled out from reference TRBV7-6 and TRBJ2-1, the complete variable domain reads GAGVSQSPRYKVTKRGQDVALRCDPISGHVSLYWYRQALGQGPEFLTYFNYEAQQDKSGLPNDRFSAERPEGSISTLTIQRTEQRDSAMYRCASSPGTSGPIPNNEQFFGPGTRLTVL.

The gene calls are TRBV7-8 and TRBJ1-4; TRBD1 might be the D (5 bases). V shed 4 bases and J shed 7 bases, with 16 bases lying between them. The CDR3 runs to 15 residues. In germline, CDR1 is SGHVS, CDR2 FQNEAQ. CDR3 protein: CASSYWGVSVEKLFF. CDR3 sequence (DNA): TGTGCCAGCAGCTATTGGGGGGTCTCGGTTGAAAAACTGTTTTTT.

CDR3 coding DNA: TGTGCCAGTAGTATAGGAACCAGGGGGTCCGGGGAGCTGTTTTTT. Translated: CASSIGTRGSGELFF. This chain uses TRBV19 with TRBJ2-2, with TRBD1 identical over 7 bases. V lost 1 base and J lost 6; bases outside the gene matches: 5. Germline V gene lookup returns CDR1 LNHDA and CDR2 SQIVND (reference sequence). CDR3 size: 15 residues.

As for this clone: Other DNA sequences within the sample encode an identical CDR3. This CDR3 is CASSLAVGEQFF. CDR3 bases: TGTGCCAGCAGCTTAGCAGTAGGCGAGCAGTTCTTC. The chain employs TRBV7-9 and TRBJ2-1; D is ambiguous. This CDR3 has 12 residues. Germline V lookup: CDR1 SEHNR, CDR2 FQNEAQ (reference sequence). V dropped 0 bases and J dropped 10 bases, with 7 bases sitting between them.

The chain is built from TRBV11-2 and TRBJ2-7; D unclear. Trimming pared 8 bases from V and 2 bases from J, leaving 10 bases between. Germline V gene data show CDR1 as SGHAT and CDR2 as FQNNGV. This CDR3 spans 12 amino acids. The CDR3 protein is CASLGLPYEQYF. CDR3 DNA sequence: TGTGCCAGCCTGGGTCTCCCCTACGAGCAGTACTTC. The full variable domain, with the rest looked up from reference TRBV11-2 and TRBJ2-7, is EAGVAQSPRYKIIEKRQSVAFWCNPISGHATLYWYQQILGQGPKLLIQFQNNGVVDDSQLPKDRFSAERLKGVDSTLKIQPAKLEDSAVYLCASLGLPYEQYFGPGTRLTVT.

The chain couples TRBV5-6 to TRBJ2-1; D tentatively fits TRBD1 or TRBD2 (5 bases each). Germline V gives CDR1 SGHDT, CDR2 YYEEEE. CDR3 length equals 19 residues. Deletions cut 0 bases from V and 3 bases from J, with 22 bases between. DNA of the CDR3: TGTGCCAGCAGCTTGGCCCTAGGGGACCCCCCCCTCCGCTACAATGAGCAGTTCTTC. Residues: CASSLALGDPPLRYNEQFF.

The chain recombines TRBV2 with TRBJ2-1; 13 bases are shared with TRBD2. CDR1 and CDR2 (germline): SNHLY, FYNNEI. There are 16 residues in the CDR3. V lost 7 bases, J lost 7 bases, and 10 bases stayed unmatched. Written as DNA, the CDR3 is TGTGCCAGCACCCCCGGACTAGCGGGAGCGTGGAATGAGCAGTTCTTC. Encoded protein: CASTPGLAGAWNEQFF. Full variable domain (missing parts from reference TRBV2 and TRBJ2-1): EPEVTQTPSHQVTQMGQEVILRCVPISNHLYFYWYRQILGQKVEFLVSFYNNEISEKSEIFDDQFSVERPDGSNFTLKIRSTKLEDSAMYFCASTPGLAGAWNEQFFGPGTRLTVL.

The CDR3 protein is CASRTGGNTEAFF. The CDR3, as DNA: TGTGCCAGCAGGACAGGGGGGAACACTGAAGCTTTCTTT. The rearrangement joins TRBV28 to TRBJ1-1, with TRBD1 matching 9 bases. Germline loops: CDR1 MDHEN, CDR2 SYDVKM. V shed 6 bases, J shed 1 base, and the junction held 0 bases outside the gene matches. This CDR3 contains 13 residues.